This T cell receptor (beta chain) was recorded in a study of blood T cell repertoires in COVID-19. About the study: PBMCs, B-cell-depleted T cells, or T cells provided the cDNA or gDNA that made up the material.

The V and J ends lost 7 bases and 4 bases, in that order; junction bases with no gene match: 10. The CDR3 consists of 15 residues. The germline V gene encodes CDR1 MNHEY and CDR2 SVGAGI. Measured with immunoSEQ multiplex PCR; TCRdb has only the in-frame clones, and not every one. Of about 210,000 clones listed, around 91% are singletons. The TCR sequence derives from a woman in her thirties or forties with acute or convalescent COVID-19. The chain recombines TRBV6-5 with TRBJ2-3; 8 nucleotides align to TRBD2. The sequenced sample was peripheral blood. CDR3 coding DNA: TGTGCCAGCACCCCTGGGCCGGGGGGGGCAGATACGCAGTATTTT. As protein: CASTPGPGGADTQYF.